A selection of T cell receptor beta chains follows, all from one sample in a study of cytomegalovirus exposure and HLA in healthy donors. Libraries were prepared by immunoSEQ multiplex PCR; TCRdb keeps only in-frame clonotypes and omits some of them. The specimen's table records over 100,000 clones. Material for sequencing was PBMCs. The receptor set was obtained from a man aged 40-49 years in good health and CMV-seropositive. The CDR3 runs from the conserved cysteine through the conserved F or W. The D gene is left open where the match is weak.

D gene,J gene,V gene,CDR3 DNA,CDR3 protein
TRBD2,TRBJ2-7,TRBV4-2,TGTGCCAGCAGCCAGCGCTTTCAGCGGGAGGGGTACGAGCAGTACTTC,CASSQRFQREGYEQYF
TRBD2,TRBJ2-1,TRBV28,TGTGCCAGCAGTTTTCGGGACTACAAAGCCACTGTCTCCTCCTACAATGAGCAGTTCTTC,CASSFRDYKATVSSYNEQFF
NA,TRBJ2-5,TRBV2,TGTGCCAGCAGCTATATGCCCAGGGGCTTCCAAGAGACCCAGTACTTC,CASSYMPRGFQETQYF
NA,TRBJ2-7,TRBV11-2,TGTGCCAGCAAACTTACAGGGTTTCCGAGCGACGAGCAGTACTTC,CASKLTGFPSDEQYF
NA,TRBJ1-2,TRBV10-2,TGCGCCAGCAGTGAGTTGGACATGAAGACCTTC,CASSELDMKTF
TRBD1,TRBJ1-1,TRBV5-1,TGCGCCAGCAGCTTACCTAGGACAGGGACTGAAGCTTTCTTT,CASSLPRTGTEAFF
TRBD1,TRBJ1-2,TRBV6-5,TGTGCCAGCAAGGGGGCTTCGAGGGGCTACACCTTC,CASKGASRGYTF
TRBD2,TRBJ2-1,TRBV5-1,TGCGCCAGCAGCACCGGGACTAGCTTCTACAATGAGCAGTTCTTC,CASSTGTSFYNEQFF
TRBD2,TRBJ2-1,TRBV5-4,TGTGCCAGCAGCTTGGAGGGACTAGCGGGTCTGGAGCAGTTCTTC,CASSLEGLAGLEQFF
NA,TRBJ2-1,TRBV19,TGTGCCAGTAGTCGCGTAGCGGTCTCCTACAATGAGCAGTTCTTC,CASSRVAVSYNEQFF
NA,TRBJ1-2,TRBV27,TGTGCCAGCAGTTCACTAGGACAGAAAACTAACTATGGCTACACCTTC,CASSSLGQKTNYGYTF
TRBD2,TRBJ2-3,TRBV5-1,TGCGCCAGCAGCTTCCTAGCGGCCACAGATACGCAGTATTTT,CASSFLAATDTQYF
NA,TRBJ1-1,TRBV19,TGTGCCAGTAGTATCAAAGGGGACACTGAAGCTTTCTTT,CASSIKGDTEAFF
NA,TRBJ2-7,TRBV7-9,TGTGCCAGCAGCCCCGACGGGAATTCCTACGAGCAGTACTTC,CASSPDGNSYEQYF
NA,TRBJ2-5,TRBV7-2,TGTGCCAGCAGCCAGAGGTGGGGGGAACCCCTAGAGACCCAGTACTTC,CASSQRWGEPLETQYF
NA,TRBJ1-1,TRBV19,TGTGCCAGTAGTATAGATCTGGGCAGAAAGAACACTGAAGCTTTCTTT,CASSIDLGRKNTEAFF
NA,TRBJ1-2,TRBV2,TGTGCCAGCAGTGAAGATTATAACTATGGCTACACCTTC,CASSEDYNYGYTF
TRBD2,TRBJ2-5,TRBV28,TGTGCCAGCAGCCAATCTAGCGGGATAGAGACCCAGTACTTC,CASSQSSGIETQYF
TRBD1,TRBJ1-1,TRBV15,TGTGCCACCAGCAGTCCAGGGGGCCGGAACACTGAAGCTTTCTTT,CATSSPGGRNTEAFF
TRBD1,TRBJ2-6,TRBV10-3,TGTGCCATCAGTGAGCTTCCGGACAGGGCACCACTAGGATCTGGGGCCAACGTCCTGACTTTC,CAISELPDRAPLGSGANVLTF
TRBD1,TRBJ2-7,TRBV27,TGTGCCAGCAGTTTAAGCAGGGGGCGGTACGAGCAGTACTTC,CASSLSRGRYEQYF
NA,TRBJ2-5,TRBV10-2,TGCGCCAGCAGTGAAGGGGGTTTCCGGAGGGAGACCCAGTACTTC,CASSEGGFRRETQYF
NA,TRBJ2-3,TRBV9,TGTGCCAGCAGCGTAGCGGGAGCTGGGACAGATACGCAGTATTTT,CASSVAGAGTDTQYF
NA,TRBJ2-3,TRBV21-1,TGTGCCAGCAGCGGGGCACTAGCGGGAGGTCATCCAGATACGCAGTATTTT,CASSGALAGGHPDTQYF
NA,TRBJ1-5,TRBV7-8,TGTGCCAGCATGACTTGGGGGGGGACGGAAAATCAGCCCCAGCATTTT,CASMTWGGTENQPQHF
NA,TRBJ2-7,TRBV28,TGTGCCAGCAGTTTCCTCGGGAGACGGAACGAGCAGTACTTC,CASSFLGRRNEQYF
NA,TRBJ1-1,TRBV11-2,TGTGCCAGCAGCTTGGGGGGGCATTCTGAAGCTTTCTTT,CASSLGGHSEAFF
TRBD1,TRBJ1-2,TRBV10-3,TGTGCCATCACCGGGACAGCGACCCTCTATGGCTACACCTTC,CAITGTATLYGYTF
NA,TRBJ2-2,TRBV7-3,TGTGCCAGCAGCTTAAGGCCGCTCGGGGAGCTGTTTTTT,CASSLRPLGELFF
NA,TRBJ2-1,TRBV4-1,TGCGCCAGCAGCCTAGCGAATCCGAAAGGTGAGCAGTTCTTC,CASSLANPKGEQFF
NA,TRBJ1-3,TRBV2,TGTGCCAGCAATGAGAATCAGTACTCTGGAAACACCATATATTTT,CASNENQYSGNTIYF
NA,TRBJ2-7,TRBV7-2,TGTGCCAGCAAATTGGACGGGGACGAGCAGTACTTC,CASKLDGDEQYF
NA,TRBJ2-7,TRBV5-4,TGTGCCAGCAGCTCCGGCTACGAGCAGTACTTC,CASSSGYEQYF
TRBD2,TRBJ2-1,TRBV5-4,TGTGCCAGCAGCGTAAGACTAGCGGGAGGGCTCGATGAGCAGTTCTTC,CASSVRLAGGLDEQFF
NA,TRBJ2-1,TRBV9,TGTGCCAGCAGCGTAGGTGGCCTAGCAAGCCGCGAGCAGTTCTTC,CASSVGGLASREQFF
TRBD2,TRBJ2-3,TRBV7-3,TGTGCCAGCAGCTTAAGACTAGCCCGCACAGATACGCAGTATTTT,CASSLRLARTDTQYF
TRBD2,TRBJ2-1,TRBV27,TGTGCCAGCAGTCTCCAATATCAGCGGGAGCGGTTCTTC,CASSLQYQRERFF
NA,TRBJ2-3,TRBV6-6,TGTGCCAGCAGCCTAAGGGACACGGAACGGACAGATACGCAGTATTTT,CASSLRDTERTDTQYF